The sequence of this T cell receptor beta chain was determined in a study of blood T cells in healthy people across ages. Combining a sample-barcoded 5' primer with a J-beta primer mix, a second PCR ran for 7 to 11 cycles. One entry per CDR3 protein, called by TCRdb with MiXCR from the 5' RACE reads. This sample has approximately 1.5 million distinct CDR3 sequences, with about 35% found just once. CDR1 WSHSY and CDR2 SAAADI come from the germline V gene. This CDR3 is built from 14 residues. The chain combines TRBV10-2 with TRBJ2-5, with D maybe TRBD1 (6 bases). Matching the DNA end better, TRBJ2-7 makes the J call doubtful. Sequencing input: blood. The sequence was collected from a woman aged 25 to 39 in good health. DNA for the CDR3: TGCGCCAGCAGTGGATCGAACAGGGCGAGCGAGCAGTACTTC. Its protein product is CASSGSNRASEQYF.